These 3 T cell receptor beta chains were all obtained from the same sample, sequenced in a study of blood T cell repertoires in COVID-19. Using immunoSEQ multiplex PCR, the repertoire was profiled, and TCRdb retains in-frame clones only, with some absent. Of more than 150,000 clones in the sample, around 87% are singletons; the top ten hold roughly 2.5%. The sequencing sample was made of peripheral blood. The receptor set was obtained from a man aged 35 to 55 with active or convalescent COVID-19.

This clone was counted only a few times. The gene calls are TRBV14 and TRBJ1-6, with a tentative D call TRBD1 (5 bases). The CDR3 has 14 amino acids. The germline V gene encodes CDR1 SGHDN and CDR2 FVKESK. V dropped 0 bases and J dropped 9 bases, with 9 bases sitting between them. CDR3 loop: CASSQEARGSPLHF. The CDR3 nucleotides read TGTGCCAGCAGCCAAGAAGCAAGGGGTTCACCCCTCCACTTT.

This clone was seen more than once but under ten times. The gene calls are TRBV6-6 and TRBJ1-1; possible D gene TRBD1, 5 bases. V dropped 2 bases and J dropped 8 bases, with 15 bases sitting between them. In germline, CDR1 is MNHNY, CDR2 SVGAGI (reference sequence). This CDR3 comprises 14 residues. CDR3 sequence (DNA): TGTGCCAGCAGTTACGCCCCCGGGGGGTGGGAAGCTTTCTTT. Amino acid sequence: CASSYAPGGWEAFF.

The J gene is TRBJ1-1, the V gene TRBV10-3; D gene uncertain. V dropped 5 bases and J dropped 0 bases, with 7 bases sitting between them. The CDR3 is 13 amino acids. Germline CDR1 reads ENHRY; CDR2 reads SYGVKD. CDR3 loop: CAISPTMNTEAFF. In DNA, the CDR3 is TGTGCCATCAGTCCTACCATGAACACTGAAGCTTTCTTT.